The rows below give T cell receptor beta chains drawn from one sample of a study of neurological immune-mediated disorders. Using its own MiXCR run on the 5' RACE reads, TCRdb lists one record per CDR3 protein. This table has tens of thousands of distinct CDR3 sequences, about 9.3% appearing once. Sequencing was carried out using PBMCs. All receptors come from a man aged 40-55 years in good health. The CDR3 runs from the conserved cysteine through the conserved F or W. The D gene is left open where the match is weak. Not every row has a clone size; where given, it reads once, few, many or a size class.

CASSPIPLGARQETQYF,TGTGCCAGCTCACCAATCCCGTTGGGGGCGAGGCAAGAGACCCAGTACTTC,many,TRBV18,-,TRBJ2-5
CASSFGPTDTQYF,TGCGCCAGTTCTTTCGGGCCCACAGATACGCAGTATTTT,many,TRBV5-1,-,TRBJ2-3
CASSSPRKNTEAFF,TGTGCCAGCAGTTCGCCACGGAAGAACACTGAAGCTTTCTTT,-,TRBV27,-,TRBJ1-1
CSVSIGTLNTGELFF,TGCAGCGTTTCCATAGGGACCCTTAACACCGGGGAGCTGTTTTTT,many,TRBV29-1,-,TRBJ2-2
CASSYSPGGHGENIQYF,TGTGCCAGCAGTTATTCCCCTGGAGGACATGGCGAAAACATTCAGTACTTC,-,TRBV6-9,-,TRBJ2-4
CASSLSRAHYGYTF,TGCGCCAGCAGCTTGAGCAGGGCGCACTATGGCTACACCTTC,many,TRBV5-1,-,TRBJ1-2
CATRPRGAAKNIQYF,TGTGCCACCAGACCCAGGGGCGCCGCCAAAAACATTCAGTACTTC,many,TRBV15,-,TRBJ2-4
CASKDTVGEQYF,TGTGCCAGCAAGGACACGGTCGGAGAGCAGTACTTC,many,TRBV25-1,-,TRBJ2-7
CASSLVGSTFDEQYF,TGTGCCAGCAGCTTGGTGGGATCTACTTTTGACGAGCAGTACTTC,-,TRBV5-6,-,TRBJ2-7
CSARDLGLAGGPNTGELFF,TGCAGTGCTAGAGATCTTGGACTAGCGGGAGGGCCTAACACCGGGGAGCTGTTTTTT,many,TRBV20-1,TRBD2,TRBJ2-2